This record concerns one T cell receptor (beta chain) sequence. The target antigen is unknown. The data were obtained in a study of response to subunit inactivated influenza vaccine. Whole-study findings and limits: Few new T cells, the authors suggested, are recruited by each seasonal influenza vaccination.

TCRdb fed the RT-PCR reads into MiXCR, producing one record per CDR3 protein. The data hold 860,000 or so distinct CDR3 sequences, with around 20% observed a single time. CDR3 length: 13 amino acids. Germline lookup yields CDR1 MGHRA and CDR2 YSYEKL. Between the trimmed V and J ends, which lost 0 bases and 8 bases, there was a span of 8 bases. The sample was PBMCs from blood, taken around 5 days after vaccination. The V and J genes are TRBV4-1 and TRBJ2-1; D remains ambiguous. The sequence derives from a man between 45 and 60 years old who received an inactivated influenza vaccine. CDR3 loop: CASSQELGYEQFF. CDR3 DNA: TGCGCCAGCAGCCAAGAACTCGGCTATGAGCAGTTCTTC.